The 27 T cell receptor beta chains presented below share a single source sample, sequenced in a study of T cell repertoires in cytomegalovirus infection. TCRdb analysed the reads with MiXCR anew, one entry per CDR3 protein. The sample carries 200,000 to 300,000 distinct CDR3 sequences, roughly 9.1% recorded once. The sample was PBMCs. These receptors were collected from a human donor in good health (CMV status not recorded). Some clones in this sample may be carry-over from other donors' samples.

This clonotype occurred many times. The chain employs TRBV6-1 and TRBJ2-1, with a possible D match to TRBD2 (6 bases). There are 14 residues in the CDR3. The germline CDR1 and CDR2 sequences are MNHNS and SASEGT. V was cut by 6 bases and J by 6 bases, with 15 bases left in between. The DNA of the CDR3 is TGTGCCAGCAGGCGGGACCCGACGACCAATGAGCAGTTCTTC. It yields the protein CASRRDPTTNEQFF.

This clonotype has just a few counts. The V call is TRBV19, the J call TRBJ2-3; the D call may be TRBD1 or TRBD2 (5 bases each). Germline V gene data show CDR1 as LNHDA and CDR2 as SQIVND (reference sequence). This CDR3 is built from 15 residues. The V gene lost 0 bases and the J gene lost 5 bases, with 12 bases spanning the gap. The CDR3 DNA follows: TGTGCCAGTAGTATAGATTGGGGGATCAAAGATACGCAGTATTTT. Translating gives CASSIDWGIKDTQYF.

This clonotype came up many times. V usage is TRBV7-9 and J usage is TRBJ2-3; 7 bases fit TRBD1. Looked up from germline, CDR1 is SEHNR and CDR2 is FQNEAQ (reference sequence). V shed 5 bases, J shed 0 bases, and the junction held 5 bases outside the gene matches. This CDR3 is 15 amino acids long. The DNA for the CDR3 is TGTGCCAGCAGCAGACGGGACAGAAGCACAGATACGCAGTATTTT. It specifies CASSRRDRSTDTQYF.

In its sample, this clonotype was seen many times. The V call is TRBV19, the J call TRBJ1-6; the D gene is possibly TRBD1 (6 bases). There are 13 residues in the CDR3. Trimming took 8 bases from V and 7 from J, leaving 12 bases between them. Per germline, CDR1 LNHDA and CDR2 SQIVND (reference sequence). CDR3 DNA: TGTGCCAGTGTACAGGGATCAAATTCACCCCTCCACTTT. Its protein product is CASVQGSNSPLHF.

The V call is TRBV12-3 or TRBV12-4, the J call TRBJ2-7; D remains unclear. This CDR3 is built from 14 residues. V was trimmed by 3 bases and J by 0 bases, leaving 9 bases between them. For the CDR3, the DNA is TGTGCCAGCAGTTTGCAGTCGGGCTCCTACGAGCAGTACTTC. Translated: CASSLQSGSYEQYF.

This clonotype was counted ten times or more. V and J are TRBV7-2 and TRBJ1-5, with 9 bases aligning to TRBD1. The CDR3 has 15 amino acids. Per germline, CDR1 SGHTA and CDR2 FQGNSA. J gave up 4 bases and V 4 bases, and 5 bases lay outside the gene matches. CDR3 nucleotide sequence: TGTGCCAGCAGCTCGGACAGGGGCAGGAATCAGCCCCAGCATTTT. It yields the protein CASSSDRGRNQPQHF.

This clonotype was observed a few times. The CDR3 is CATLDGRDSYNEQFF. Written as DNA, the CDR3 is TGTGCCACCCTTGATGGCAGGGACTCCTACAATGAGCAGTTCTTC. The genes are TRBV24-1 and TRBJ2-1; TRBD1 is a possible D gene (5 bases). CDR3 length: 15 amino acids. Per the germline V gene, CDR1 is KGHDR and CDR2 is SFDVKD. V was clipped by 9 bases and J by 0 bases, with 14 bases between them.

There are many counts of this clonotype. The V gene is TRBV25-1, the J gene TRBJ1-5; TRBD1 is a possible D gene (6 bases). The CDR3 length is 15 residues. The V end lost 4 bases, the J end lost 5 bases, and 15 bases lay between the germline ends. The V gene's germline CDR1 is MGHDK and CDR2 SYGVNS. CDR3 coding DNA: TGTGCCAGCAGTGCCGGGGGAGGGGGAGATCAGCCCCAGCATTTT. Its translation is CASSAGGGGDQPQHF.

This clonotype was seen many times. The J gene is TRBJ2-6, the V gene TRBV28; tentative D call: TRBD2 (5 bases). Trimming took off 3 bases at V and 1 base at J, with 13 bases between the two ends. The germline CDR1 and CDR2 sequences are MDHEN and SYDVKM. CDR3 size: 17 residues. The DNA of the CDR3 is TGTGCCAGCAGTTTTTTGGGGAGTGGGTCTGGGGCCAACGTCCTGACTTTC. Protein product: CASSFLGSGSGANVLTF.

This clonotype appeared many times. The V call is TRBV6-5, the J call TRBJ1-3; D is unresolved. The V gene lost 6 bases and the J gene lost 1 base, with 10 bases spanning the gap. This CDR3 is built from 14 residues. Germline V gene lookup returns CDR1 MNHEY and CDR2 SVGAGI. The CDR3 coding sequence is TGTGCCAGCAGACCCGACATTTCTGGAAACACCATATATTTT. It specifies CASRPDISGNTIYF.

This chain links TRBV29-1 with TRBJ2-1, with D uncertain. The V gene's germline CDR1 is SQVTM and CDR2 ANQGSEA. The CDR3 loop spans 14 amino acids. The germline V and J ends were trimmed by 7 bases and 8 bases, with 21 bases remaining between them. The CDR3, as DNA: TGCAGCGCTAGAACCGGCACCGTCGTGGATGAGCAGTTCTTC. It codes for CSARTGTVVDEQFF.

The sample holds many counts of this clonotype. The J gene is TRBJ2-1, the V gene TRBV7-2, with 13 positions matching TRBD2. There are 15 residues in the CDR3. Germline trimming cut 1 base from V and 8 bases from J; bases unmatched to any gene: 2. CDR1 is SGHTA and CDR2 is FQGNSA in the germline V gene. The CDR3 DNA sequence: TGTGCCAGCAGCTTAGGACTAGCGGGGGGATATGAGCAGTTCTTC. It encodes CASSLGLAGGYEQFF.

V gene TRBV6-1 combines with J gene TRBJ2-2, with a tentative D call TRBD1 (6 bases). Looked up from germline, CDR1 is MNHNS and CDR2 is SASEGT. Trimming cost V 10 bases and J 1 base, with 13 bases left between them. The CDR3 runs to 14 residues. CDR3: CATKGVVNTGELFF. Here the CDR3 DNA reads TGTGCCACCAAGGGGGTGGTGAACACCGGGGAGCTGTTTTTT.

There are many counts of this clonotype. This rearrangement joins TRBV5-5 to TRBJ2-3; TRBD2 aligns across 7 bases. CDR1 and CDR2 from the germline V gene are SGHKS and YYEKEE (reference sequence). The CDR3 runs to 15 residues. Unmatched junction bases numbered 2, after V lost 0 bases and J lost 1 base. The CDR3 spells CASSLGSGRTDTQYF. The DNA for the CDR3 is TGTGCCAGCAGCTTGGGTAGCGGGCGCACAGATACGCAGTATTTT.

The V call is TRBV28, the J call TRBJ2-4; 9 bases align to TRBD2. Germline CDR1 and CDR2: MDHEN and SYDVKM. The CDR3 is 19 residues long. V was pared by 5 bases and J by 3 bases, with 17 bases of the junction left unmatched. The CDR3 DNA is TGTGCCAGCAGTCTCCTAGCGGGACCTTACCTTGGGGTCAAAAACATTCAGTACTTC. Translated, it gives CASSLLAGPYLGVKNIQYF.

This clonotype appeared a few times. The chain combines TRBV30 with TRBJ1-2; D gene uncertain. V shed 2 bases and J shed 2 bases, with 9 bases lying between them. There are 13 residues in the CDR3. Germline V CDR1 and CDR2: GTSNPN, SVGIG (reference sequence). CDR3 in DNA: TGTGCCTGGAGTTCAGCCTCGAACTATGGCTACACCTTC. It yields the protein CAWSSASNYGYTF.

This clonotype was detected ten times or more. This sequence joins TRBV28 and TRBJ1-6, with TRBD1 identical over 8 bases. V trimming: 5 bases; J trimming: 10 bases; junction bases outside the gene matches: 10. The CDR3 is 15 amino acids. Per the germline V gene, CDR1 is MDHEN and CDR2 is SYDVKM. Here the CDR3 reads CASSPQDRDGSPLHF. Here the CDR3 DNA reads TGTGCCAGCAGTCCCCAGGACAGGGACGGATCACCCCTCCACTTT. The full variable domain, in which reference TRBV28 and TRBJ1-6 provide the parts outside the CDR3, is DVKVTQSSRYLVKRTGEKVFLECVQDMDHENMFWYRQDPGLGLRLIYFSYDVKMKEKGDIPEGYSVSREKKERFSLILESASTNQTSMYLCASSPQDRDGSPLHFGNGTRLTVT.

This clonotype was found many times. The chain carries TRBV7-2 and TRBJ1-1, with D unclear. CDR1 and CDR2 (germline): SGHTA, FQGNSA. V gave up 2 bases and J gave up 7 bases, with 11 bases separating them. The CDR3 is 13 residues long. The CDR3 coding sequence is TGTGCCAGCAGCTTAATCTACGGAGGTGAAGCTTTCTTT. It is translated as CASSLIYGGEAFF.

Remarks on this clonotype: One end of the junction varies from germline; a read error may be responsible. Here the CDR3 DNA reads TGTGCCAGCTCAACGGACTATAGCAATCGGCCCCAGCATTTT. This sequence encodes CASSTDYSNRPQHF. The J gene is TRBJ1-5, the V gene TRBV28; no clear D gene. The length of the CDR3 is 14 residues. Germline V gene sequence: CDR1 MDHEN, CDR2 SYDVKM.

This clonotype occurred many times. V is TRBV7-2 and J is TRBJ2-5; 8 bases agree with TRBD1. The CDR3 consists of 15 residues. CDR1 and CDR2 from the germline V gene are SGHTA and FQGNSA. V dropped 3 bases and J dropped 4; count of bases not matched to a gene: 7. This CDR3 is CASSFDRGRGETQYF. The CDR3 DNA reads TGTGCCAGCAGCTTCGACAGGGGAAGAGGAGAGACCCAGTACTTC.

This chain joins TRBV5-8 and TRBJ2-1; 10 positions match TRBD2. Germline trimming cut 6 bases from V and 6 bases from J; bases unmatched to any gene: 9. This CDR3 contains 15 residues. The germline V gene has CDR1 SGHTS and CDR2 YDEGEE. The chain's CDR3 is CASTNGLAVPNEQFF. The CDR3, as DNA: TGTGCCAGCACCAATGGACTAGCGGTCCCCAATGAGCAGTTCTTC.

This clonotype was counted many times. The chain recombines TRBV28 with TRBJ2-2; possible D gene TRBD1, 5 bases. Per the germline V gene, CDR1 is MDHEN and CDR2 is SYDVKM. The V end lost 5 bases, the J end lost 6 bases, and 16 bases lay between the germline ends. The CDR3 spans 15 residues. As DNA, the CDR3 is TGTGCCAGCAGTCCAGCAGGGAATGTGCCCGGGGAGCTGTTTTTT. Its protein product is CASSPAGNVPGELFF.

In its sample, this clonotype was seen many times. The J gene is TRBJ2-1, the V gene TRBV7-9, with D possibly matching TRBD2 (6 bases). Per germline, CDR1 SEHNR and CDR2 FQNEAQ (reference sequence). The germline V and J ends were trimmed by 5 bases and 6 bases, with 14 bases remaining between them. The CDR3 is 14 residues long. CDR3 sequence reads: CASSPVPGGNEQFF. The CDR3 DNA reads TGTGCCAGCAGCCCCGTCCCCGGGGGCAATGAGCAGTTCTTC.

This chain connects TRBV29-1 to TRBJ1-1; 7 bases are shared with TRBD1. CDR1 and CDR2 (germline): SQVTM, ANQGSEA. CDR3 length: 12 amino acids. Unmatched junction bases numbered 1, after V lost 6 bases and J lost 0 bases. The DNA for the CDR3 is TGCAGCGTACAGGGGATGAACACTGAAGCTTTCTTT. Translated: CSVQGMNTEAFF. Using reference TRBV29-1 and TRBJ1-1 for the parts outside the CDR3, the full variable domain is SAVISQKPSRDICQRGTSLTIQCQVDSQVTMMFWYRQQPGQSLTLIATANQGSEATYESGFVIDKFPISRPNLTFSTLTVSNMSPEDSSIYLCSVQGMNTEAFFGQGTRLTVV.

The genes are TRBV30 and TRBJ2-5; TRBD1 is a possible D gene (6 bases). Per the germline V gene, CDR1 is GTSNPN and CDR2 is SVGIG (reference sequence). CDR3 size: 13 residues. The V end lost 4 bases, the J end lost 5 bases, and 14 bases lay between the germline ends. The CDR3 is CAWNGLRGETQYF. CDR3 nucleotide sequence: TGTGCCTGGAATGGCCTTAGGGGGGAGACCCAGTACTTC.

This clonotype occurred many times. CDR3 coding DNA: TGTGCCAGCAGCTCCGATCGAGGCACTGAAGCTTTCTTT. Protein sequence: CASSSDRGTEAFF. The genes are TRBV7-8 and TRBJ1-1; no clear D. This CDR3 has 13 residues. CDR1 is SGHVS and CDR2 is FQNEAQ in the germline V gene. Trimming took 4 bases from V and 4 from J, leaving 10 bases between them. The variable domain in full, completed from reference TRBV7-8 and TRBJ1-1, reads GAGVSQSPRYKVAKRGQDVALRCDPISGHVSLFWYQQALGQGPEFLTYFQNEAQLDKSGLPSDRFFAERPEGSVSTLKIQRTQQEDSAVYLCASSSDRGTEAFFGQGTRLTVV.

This clonotype was seen ten or more times. The V and J genes are TRBV7-9 and TRBJ2-1; possible D gene TRBD2, 6 bases. Trimming took 5 bases from V and 8 from J, leaving 16 bases between them. CDR3 length equals 14 residues. The germline V gene has CDR1 SEHNR and CDR2 FQNEAQ (reference sequence). This chain's CDR3 is CASSPVGGRDEQFF. Written as DNA, the CDR3 is TGTGCCAGCAGCCCCGTGGGGGGTAGGGATGAGCAGTTCTTC. The full variable domain, its missing parts supplied by reference TRBV7-9 and TRBJ2-1, is DTGVSQNPRHKITKRGQNVTFRCDPISEHNRLYWYRQTLGQGPEFLTYFQNEAQLEKSRLLSDRFSAERPKGSFSTLEIQRTEQGDSAMYLCASSPVGGRDEQFFGPGTRLTVL.